The 21 T cell receptor beta chains in this list originate from one sample, sequenced in a study of T cells in Graves' hyperthyroidism and ophthalmopathy. RNA transcripts gave rise to amplified TCR beta CDR3 regions. Initially, a first-round RT-PCR of the TCR CDR3 employed the HTBI primer set. MiXCR, applied by TCRdb to the multiplex PCR reads, yields one record per CDR3 protein. This table holds 730,000 or so distinct CDR3 sequences, around 20% found once. Specimen: blood. These receptors all stem from a woman aged 50 to 60 with Graves' hyperthyroidism that later progressed to Graves' ophthalmopathy.

This clonotype was recorded a few times. The chain couples TRBV5-1 to TRBJ2-5, with D possibly being TRBD2 (5 bases). Germline V gives CDR1 SGHRS, CDR2 YFSETQ. Trimming left V 7 bases short and J 1 base short, with 11 bases between. There are 13 residues in the CDR3. CDR3 loop: CASRGGAQETQYF. CDR3 nucleotides: TGCGCCAGCCGGGGTGGAGCCCAAGAGACCCAGTACTTC.

This chain's CDR3 is CASSPSRVRNHPNSPLHF. CDR3 sequence (DNA): TGTGCCAGCAGCCCTTCCCGGGTCCGAAACCATCCTAATTCACCCCTCCACTTT. The chain links TRBV14 to TRBJ1-6, with no clear D. The CDR3 is made up of 18 amino acids. The germline V and J ends were trimmed by 4 bases and 6 bases, with 22 bases remaining between them. Germline loops: CDR1 SGHDN, CDR2 FVKESK.

This clonotype occurred many times. This chain joins TRBV3-1 and TRBJ1-1; 7 positions agree with TRBD1. Germline V lookup: CDR1 LGHDT, CDR2 YNNKEL (reference sequence). The CDR3 is 15 residues long. V shed 4 bases, J shed 1 base, and the junction held 6 bases outside the gene matches. This CDR3 is CASSLTGDANTEAFF. The CDR3 DNA reads as TGTGCCAGCAGCCTTACAGGGGACGCGAACACTGAAGCTTTCTTT.

This clonotype turned up a few times. The V gene is TRBV20-1, the J gene TRBJ1-5, with 7 positions matching TRBD1. This CDR3 has 16 amino acids. From germline, CDR1 is DFQATT and CDR2 SNEGSKA (reference sequence). J gave up 5 bases and V 0 bases, and 10 bases lay outside the gene matches. CDR3 protein: CSARDLSRGTHQPQHF. DNA of the CDR3: TGCAGTGCTAGAGATCTGTCCAGGGGGACTCATCAGCCCCAGCATTTT.

This clonotype was counted at least ten times. Germline is not matched at one junction end, which may reflect a read error. The chain is built from TRBV11-2 and TRBJ1-1; D may be TRBD1 (5 bases). This CDR3 has 14 residues. Germline V gene sequence: CDR1 SGHAT, CDR2 FQNNGV. CDR3 sequence reads: CASRLGHRNAEAFF. CDR3 nucleotides: TGTGCCAGCAGACTGGGGCACCGGAACGCTGAAGCTTTCTTT.

The rearrangement uses TRBV12-3 or TRBV12-4 and TRBJ2-1; D may match TRBD1 or TRBD2 (5 bases each). Deletions cut 3 bases from V and 9 bases from J, with 9 bases between. The CDR3 covers 12 residues. This CDR3 reads CASSLWGSEQFF. Written as DNA, the CDR3 is TGTGCCAGCAGTTTGTGGGGGAGTGAGCAGTTCTTC.

The chain links TRBV2 to TRBJ1-3, with TRBD1 matching 7 bases. The CDR3 covers 17 residues. Germline-derived CDR1 and CDR2 are SNHLY and FYNNEI. Unmatched junction bases numbered 12, after V lost 6 bases and J lost 1 base. The CDR3 is CASSRQGGQTSGNTIYF. CDR3 nucleotide sequence: TGTGCCAGCAGCCGACAGGGAGGCCAGACGTCTGGAAACACCATATATTTT.

The table lists this clonotype with many counts. The chain is built from TRBV11-2 and TRBJ1-2, with TRBD1 matching over 9 bases. Germline V CDR1 and CDR2: SGHAT, FQNNGV. The CDR3 totals 15 residues. Trimming cost V 5 bases and J 2 bases; bases outside gene matches: 6. CDR3 coding DNA: TGTGCCAGCAGCAACAACAGGGGGCTGAACTATGGCTACACCTTC. It codes for CASSNNRGLNYGYTF. The complete variable domain, with remaining parts taken from reference TRBV11-2 and TRBJ1-2, reads EAGVAQSPRYKIIEKRQSVAFWCNPISGHATLYWYQQILGQGPKLLIQFQNNGVVDDSQLPKDRFSAERLKGVDSTLKIQPAKLEDSAVYLCASSNNRGLNYGYTFGSGTRLTVV.

This clonotype showed up many times. The CDR3 bases are TGTGCCAGCAGCTTAGTCACAGTAGAGACTGAAGCTTTCTTT. It is translated as CASSLVTVETEAFF. The rearrangement joins TRBV7-2 to TRBJ1-1; D call uncertain. Trimming shortened V by 1 base and J by 5 bases, and 11 bases separated the two germline ends. The CDR3 extends over 14 amino acids. Germline CDR1 is SGHTA and CDR2 is FQGNSA.

In nucleotides, the CDR3 is TGTGCCAGCAGCGCGCAGGGGGGTCCATACAATGAGCAGTTCTTC. Translating it yields CASSAQGGPYNEQFF. This chain connects TRBV9 to TRBJ2-1, with D tentatively TRBD1 (7 bases). Germline CDR1 and CDR2: SGDLS and YYNGEE. V dropped 3 bases and J dropped 4 bases, with 14 bases sitting between them. This CDR3 spans 15 amino acids.

This clonotype was detected many times. The genes are TRBV7-8 and TRBJ1-6; 7 bases are a match to TRBD1. The CDR3 totals 16 residues. The germline V gene has CDR1 SGHVS and CDR2 FQNEAQ. The V and J ends lost 5 bases and 11 bases, in that order; junction bases with no gene match: 15. CDR3 DNA: TGTGCCAGCAGCACACACACAGGGGACTGGTCGACACCCCTCCACTTT. Translation: CASSTHTGDWSTPLHF.

The chain links TRBV10-3 to TRBJ1-2, with TRBD1 identical over 11 bases. This CDR3 comprises 15 residues. The junction had 4 bases not matched to a gene; V was cut back by 3 bases and J by 4 bases. CDR1 is ENHRY, CDR2 SYGVKD, per germline. CDR3 DNA sequence: TGTGCCATCAGTGACCCGGGACAGGGGGTCTATGGCTACACCTTC. Its translation: CAISDPGQGVYGYTF.

The sample holds a few counts of this clonotype. This chain links TRBV7-9 with TRBJ1-1; D is uncertain. Per germline, CDR1 SEHNR and CDR2 FQNEAQ (reference sequence). V lost 2 bases and J lost 7, with 8 bases in between. The CDR3 runs to 12 residues. CDR3 DNA sequence: TGTGCCAGCAGCTTATCCTCTAATGAAGCTTTCTTT. It yields the protein CASSLSSNEAFF.

This rearrangement joins TRBV6-1 to TRBJ1-5; the D is unclear. The V end was cut by 7 bases, the J end by 4 bases, with 8 bases between. CDR3 length equals 12 residues. Per germline, CDR1 MNHNS and CDR2 SASEGT. The CDR3 here is CASNWVNQPQHF. As DNA, the CDR3 is TGTGCCAGCAACTGGGTGAATCAGCCCCAGCATTTT.

CDR3 DNA: TGTGCCAGCAGCGTAGATGGGACAGGGGTTAATGAGCAGTTCTTC. Its translation is CASSVDGTGVNEQFF. The rearrangement links TRBV9 to TRBJ2-1; TRBD1 matches 10 bases. The germline CDR1 and CDR2 sequences are SGDLS and YYNGEE. V trimming: 0 bases; J trimming: 7 bases; junction bases outside the gene matches: 4. CDR3 length equals 15 residues. Looking up the rest from reference TRBV9 and TRBJ2-1 gives the full variable domain: DSGVTQTPKHLITATGQRVTLRCSPRSGDLSVYWYQQSLDQGLQFLIQYYNGEERAKGNILERFSAQQFPDLHSELNLSSLELGDSALYFCASSVDGTGVNEQFFGPGTRLTVL.

The gene calls are TRBV9 and TRBJ2-1, with a tentative D call TRBD2 (5 bases). Germline values: CDR1 SGDLS, CDR2 YYNGEE. The CDR3 loop spans 17 amino acids. Trimming took off 0 bases at V and 2 bases at J, with 15 bases between the two ends. CDR3: CASSVGGLAGTYNEQFF. Written as DNA, the CDR3 is TGTGCCAGCAGCGTAGGTGGTCTAGCTGGGACCTACAATGAGCAGTTCTTC.

The chain couples TRBV5-4 to TRBJ2-5; D call uncertain. Germline V gene sequence: CDR1 SGHNT, CDR2 YYREEE (reference sequence). The length of the CDR3 is 14 residues. Trimming removed 2 bases from V and 3 bases from J, with 11 bases in between. The CDR3 region has the DNA TGTGCCAGCAGCTTTGCAGGAGTAAAAGAGACCCAGTACTTC. Protein: CASSFAGVKETQYF.

Comments on this clonotype: One junction end does not reproduce the germline sequence, and a read error may be involved. V is TRBV12-3 or TRBV12-4 and J is TRBJ2-7; 7 bases are a match to TRBD1. The CDR3 has 13 amino acids. The CDR3 nucleotides read TGTGCCAGCAGTTTGGGACAGATTTACGAGCAGTGCTTC. It yields the protein CASSLGQIYEQCF.

The sample holds many counts of this clonotype. The rearrangement uses TRBV20-1 and TRBJ2-7; the D gene is possibly TRBD1 (5 bases). The CDR3 consists of 14 residues. V was shortened by 3 bases and J by 0 bases, with 12 bases between the two germline ends. Germline assignment: CDR1 DFQATT and CDR2 SNEGSKA (reference sequence). The DNA of the CDR3 is TGCAGTGCTAGTCCCCAGGGTTTCTCCTACGAGCAGTACTTC. Its translation: CSASPQGFSYEQYF.

V and J are TRBV25-1 and TRBJ2-1; 11 bases are a match to TRBD2. V shed 3 bases, J shed 7 bases, and the junction held 11 bases outside the gene matches. The CDR3 consists of 17 residues. Germline V CDR1 and CDR2: MGHDK, SYGVNS. The CDR3 loop reads CASSDFQVAGGVNEQFF. Written as DNA, the CDR3 is TGTGCCAGCAGTGATTTCCAGGTAGCGGGGGGGGTTAATGAGCAGTTCTTC.

This clonotype came up many times. This chain links TRBV12-3 or TRBV12-4 with TRBJ1-1; TRBD1 is a possible D gene (5 bases). V was shortened by 6 bases and J by 5 bases, with 19 bases between the two germline ends. The CDR3 has 15 amino acids. The CDR3 DNA reads as TGTGCCAGCAGGCCGGCGGGGACTGGTGTTACTGAAGCTTTCTTT. It specifies CASRPAGTGVTEAFF.